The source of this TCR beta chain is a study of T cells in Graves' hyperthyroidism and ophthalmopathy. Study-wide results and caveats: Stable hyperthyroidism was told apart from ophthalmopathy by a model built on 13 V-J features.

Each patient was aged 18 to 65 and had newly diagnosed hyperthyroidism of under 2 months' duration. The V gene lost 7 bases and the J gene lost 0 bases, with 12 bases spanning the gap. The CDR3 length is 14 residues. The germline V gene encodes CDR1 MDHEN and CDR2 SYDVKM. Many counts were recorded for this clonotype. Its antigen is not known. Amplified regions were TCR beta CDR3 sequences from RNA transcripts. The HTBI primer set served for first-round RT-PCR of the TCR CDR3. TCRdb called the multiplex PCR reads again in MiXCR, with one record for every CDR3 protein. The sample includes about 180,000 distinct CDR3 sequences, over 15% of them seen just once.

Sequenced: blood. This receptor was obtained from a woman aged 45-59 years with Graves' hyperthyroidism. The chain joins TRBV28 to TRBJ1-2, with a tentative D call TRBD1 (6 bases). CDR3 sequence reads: CASTYQGTNYGYTF. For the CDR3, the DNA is TGTGCCAGCACCTACCAGGGGACTAACTATGGCTACACCTTC.